These 11 T cell receptor beta chains share one sample of origin, sequenced in a study of blood T cells in healthy people across ages. Alongside a J-beta primer mix, a sample-barcoded 5' primer served in a second PCR lasting 7 to 11 cycles. TCRdb reprocessed the 5' RACE reads with MiXCR, giving one entry per CDR3 protein. The sample lists 710,000 or so distinct CDR3 sequences, 20% to 25% seen once, with around 22% in the top ten. Sequenced sample: blood. These receptors came from a man aged 70-80 years in good health.

The gene calls are TRBV7-3 and TRBJ2-1; tentatively, D is TRBD2 (6 bases). The germline CDR1 and CDR2 sequences are SGHTA and FQGTGA. The CDR3 is 13 amino acids. Trimming removed 3 bases from V and 14 bases from J, with 17 bases in between. Here the CDR3 reads CASSFTNRDWKFF. CDR3 DNA sequence: TGTGCCAGCAGCTTTACTAACCGGGACTGGAAGTTCTTC.

This sequence joins TRBV28 and TRBJ1-2; 9 nucleotides align to TRBD1. Germline CDR1 is MDHEN and CDR2 is SYDVKM. The CDR3 loop spans 13 amino acids. Germline trimming cut 6 bases from V and 4 bases from J; bases unmatched to any gene: 3. The CDR3 region is CASRGQGFYGYTF. The CDR3 coding sequence is TGTGCCAGCAGGGGACAGGGCTTCTATGGCTACACCTTC.

This chain connects TRBV2 to TRBJ1-5, with D unresolved. The CDR3 covers 13 residues. Germline V gives CDR1 SNHLY, CDR2 FYNNEI. V was pared by 3 bases and J by 9 bases, with 12 bases between. The CDR3 reads CASSDMYTSPQHF. The CDR3 DNA follows: TGTGCCAGCAGTGATATGTACACATCGCCCCAGCATTTT.

CDR3 nucleotide sequence: TGTGCCAGCAGAAGGTGGGACAACTCCAACGAAAAACTGTTTTTT. Translated, it gives CASRRWDNSNEKLFF. This chain uses TRBV6-4 with TRBJ1-4; the D gene is possibly TRBD1 (6 bases). Germline loops: CDR1 MRHNA, CDR2 SNTAGT. The CDR3 loop spans 15 amino acids. V was clipped by 6 bases and J by 8 bases, with 19 bases between them.

The chain uses TRBV5-1 and TRBJ2-7, with 10 bases fitting TRBD2. Per the germline V gene, CDR1 is SGHRS and CDR2 is YFSETQ. V lost 3 bases to trimming and J lost 3 bases; unmatched junction nucleotides: 12. The CDR3 has 17 amino acids. The CDR3 is CASSWTPGLAIHYEQYV. The CDR3 DNA follows: TGCGCCAGCAGCTGGACACCGGGACTAGCGATACACTACGAGCAGTACGTC.

This chain joins TRBV6-5 and TRBJ2-1; maybe TRBD2 (5 bases). The length of the CDR3 is 13 residues. Trimming left V 10 bases short and J 6 bases short, with 16 bases between. CDR1 and CDR2 (germline): MNHEY, SVGAGI. The CDR3 DNA follows: TGTGCCACCCTTGGTCCCCGGGGCAATGAGCAGTTCTTC. This codes for CATLGPRGNEQFF.

This clonotype was observed a handful of times. V and J are TRBV5-6 and TRBJ1-4; tentative D call: TRBD1 (6 bases). The CDR3 extends over 18 amino acids. Germline-derived CDR1 and CDR2 are SGHDT and YYEEEE. The V end lost 3 bases, the J end lost 6 bases, and 24 bases lay between the germline ends. As DNA, the CDR3 is TGTGCCAGCAGCTCTATTATACAGGGCGGTCGGCCTGATGAAAAACTGTTTTTT. Protein: CASSSIIQGGRPDEKLFF. The whole variable domain, filled in from reference TRBV5-6 and TRBJ1-4, reads DAGVTQSPTHLIKTRGQQVTLRCSPKSGHDTVSWYQQALGQGPQFIFQYYEEEERQRGNFPDRFSGHQFPNYSSELNVNALLLGDSALYLCASSSIIQGGRPDEKLFFGSGTQLSVL.

Only a few counts were recorded for this clonotype. This rearrangement joins TRBV20-1 to TRBJ1-6; D might be TRBD1 (5 bases). This CDR3 comprises 14 residues. Germline V lookup: CDR1 DFQATT, CDR2 SNEGSKA (reference sequence). V lost 6 bases to trimming and J lost 2 bases, with 11 bases between them. The CDR3 region has the DNA TGCAGTGCCCAGGGCTTCCCCTATAATTCACCCCTCCACTTT. Translating it yields CSAQGFPYNSPLHF.

This clonotype has ten or more counts. This chain connects TRBV20-1 to TRBJ1-4, with 10 bases matching TRBD1. V lost 1 base, J lost 6 bases, and 2 bases stayed unmatched. This CDR3 is 14 amino acids long. Germline lookup yields CDR1 DFQATT and CDR2 SNEGSKA (reference sequence). The DNA of the CDR3 is TGCAGTGCTAGAGGGGACAGGGGTTATGAAAAACTGTTTTTT. Amino acids: CSARGDRGYEKLFF.

This clonotype was counted a few times. The chain employs TRBV11-2 and TRBJ2-7; D is uncertain. This CDR3 comprises 13 residues. Germline V CDR1 and CDR2: SGHAT, FQNNGV. The germline V and J ends were trimmed by 1 base and 4 bases, with 8 bases remaining between them. CDR3 in amino acids: CASSLGYSYEQYF. Written as DNA, the CDR3 is TGTGCCAGCAGCTTAGGGTATTCTTACGAGCAGTACTTC.

The chain links TRBV28 to TRBJ2-5; possibly TRBD2 for D (5 bases). The CDR3 spans 14 residues. V lost 6 bases to trimming and J lost 5 bases, with 16 bases between them. Germline loops: CDR1 MDHEN, CDR2 SYDVKM. CDR3 residues: CASSPGGQSETQYF. CDR3 nucleotides: TGTGCCAGCAGCCCCGGCGGGCAAAGTGAGACCCAGTACTTC.